These 6 T cell receptor beta chains originate from one sample sequenced in a study of regulatory T cells in long-lasting Graves disease. The time point was: newly diagnosed GD, antithyroid drugs for less than 3 months. Preparation of the TCR library used RNA extracted from PBMCs. The authors built TCR beta libraries using iRepertoire HTBI primers and Arm-PCR of CDR3 regions. MiXCR, run by TCRdb on the multiplex PCR reads, gives a single entry per CDR3 protein. The sample comprises 500,000 or so distinct CDR3 sequences, around 15% of which are singletons, and less than 15% rests with the top ten. This same sample was also taken into another study, of T cells in Graves' hyperthyroidism and ophthalmopathy.

The source was peripheral blood mononuclear cells (PBMCs), collected at new diagnosis, from a patient treated with antithyroid drugs. These receptors all stem from a man in his forties or fifties with Graves disease.

The table lists this clonotype with many counts. A junction end diverges from the germline sequence, so it may reflect a read error. Here the CDR3 reads CASSSQAGETQYF. For the CDR3, the DNA is TGTGCCAGCAGCAGCCAGGCTGGAGAGACCCAGTACTTC. The genes are TRBV4-1 and TRBJ2-5; no clear D. The CDR3 loop spans 13 amino acids. Germline values: CDR1 MGHRA, CDR2 YSYEKL.

This clonotype has just a few counts. The gene calls are TRBV3-1 and TRBJ2-7; D may be TRBD2 (5 bases). The germline gives CDR1 LGHDT, CDR2 YNNKEL (reference sequence). The CDR3 contains 14 residues. Trimming shortened V by 0 bases and J by 5 bases, and 11 bases separated the two germline ends. The CDR3 DNA sequence: TGTGCCAGCAGCCAAGATAGGCTAGCTGACGAGCAGTACTTC. It translates to CASSQDRLADEQYF.

This clonotype was counted ten times or more. This chain joins TRBV28 and TRBJ1-6; 8 bases line up with TRBD1. Trimming removed 3 bases from V and 7 bases from J; junction bases left unmatched: 8. The CDR3 covers 16 residues. Looked up from germline, CDR1 is MDHEN and CDR2 is SYDVKM. DNA of the CDR3: TGTGCCAGCAGTTTTCACTCGGGACAGGAGAATTCACCCCTCCACTTT. Protein sequence: CASSFHSGQENSPLHF.

This clonotype came up once. This likely stems from a read error, as it lies one base from a far larger clone. The gene calls are TRBV28 and TRBJ2-5, with 7 bases fitting TRBD2. Per germline, CDR1 MDHEN and CDR2 SYDVKM. CDR3 length: 16 amino acids. Here the CDR3 DNA reads TGTGCCAGCAGTTTATTGGGTAGCGGGTTAGACAATGAGCAGTCCTTC. It codes for CASSLLGSGLDNEQSF.

The table lists this clonotype with many counts. The chain carries TRBV12-3 or TRBV12-4 and TRBJ2-1; 8 bases agree with TRBD1. The CDR3 totals 15 residues. Trimming cost V 2 bases and J 7 bases; bases outside gene matches: 7. This CDR3 reads CASSLPNRGENEQFF. For the CDR3, the DNA is TGTGCCAGCAGTTTACCAAACAGGGGGGAGAATGAGCAGTTCTTC.

The chain employs TRBV6-2 or TRBV6-3 and TRBJ2-3; D is unresolved. CDR3 length: 12 amino acids. The ends were cut back, 6 bases at V and 4 bases at J, with 8 bases in the middle. CDR1 and CDR2 (germline): MNHEY, SVGEGT. As DNA, the CDR3 is TGTGCCAGCAGCCGTGGGGCAGATACGCAGTATTTT. It codes for CASSRGADTQYF.